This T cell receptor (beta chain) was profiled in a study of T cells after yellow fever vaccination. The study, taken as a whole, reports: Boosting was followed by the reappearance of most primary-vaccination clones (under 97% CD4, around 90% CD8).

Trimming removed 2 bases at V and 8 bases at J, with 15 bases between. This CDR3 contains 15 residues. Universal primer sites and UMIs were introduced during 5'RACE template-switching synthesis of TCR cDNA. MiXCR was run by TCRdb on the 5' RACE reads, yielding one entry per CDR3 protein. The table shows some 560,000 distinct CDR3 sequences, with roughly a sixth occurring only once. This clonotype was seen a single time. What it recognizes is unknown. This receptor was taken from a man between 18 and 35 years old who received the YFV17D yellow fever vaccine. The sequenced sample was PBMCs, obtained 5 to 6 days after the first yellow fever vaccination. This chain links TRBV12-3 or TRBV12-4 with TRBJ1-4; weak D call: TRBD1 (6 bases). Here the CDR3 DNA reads TGTGCCAGCAGTTTAATTCTCAGGGGCCAGGAAAAACTGTTTTTT. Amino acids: CASSLILRGQEKLFF.